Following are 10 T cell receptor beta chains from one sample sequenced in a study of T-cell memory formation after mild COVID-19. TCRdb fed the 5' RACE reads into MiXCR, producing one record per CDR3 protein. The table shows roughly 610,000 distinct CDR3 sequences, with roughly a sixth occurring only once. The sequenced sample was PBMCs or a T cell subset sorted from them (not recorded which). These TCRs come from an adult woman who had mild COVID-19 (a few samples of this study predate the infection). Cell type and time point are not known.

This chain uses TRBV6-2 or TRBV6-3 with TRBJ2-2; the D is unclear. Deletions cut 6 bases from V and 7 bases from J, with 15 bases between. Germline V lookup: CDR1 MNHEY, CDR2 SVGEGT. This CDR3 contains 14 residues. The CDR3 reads CASRPDGFGGELFF. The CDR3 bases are TGTGCCAGCAGACCGGATGGATTTGGCGGGGAGCTGTTTTTT.

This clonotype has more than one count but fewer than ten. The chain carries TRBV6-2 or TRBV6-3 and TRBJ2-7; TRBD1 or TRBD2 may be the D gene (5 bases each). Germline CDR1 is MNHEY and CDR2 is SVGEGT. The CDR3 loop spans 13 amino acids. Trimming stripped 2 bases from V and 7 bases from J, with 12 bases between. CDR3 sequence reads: CASSYRGLGEQYF. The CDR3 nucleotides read TGTGCCAGCAGTTACCGGGGCCTAGGGGAGCAGTACTTC.

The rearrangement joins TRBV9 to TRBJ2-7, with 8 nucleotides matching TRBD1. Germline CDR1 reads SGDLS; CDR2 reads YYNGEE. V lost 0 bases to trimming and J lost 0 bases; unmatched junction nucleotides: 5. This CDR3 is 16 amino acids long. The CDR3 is CASSVGAGGFSYEQYF. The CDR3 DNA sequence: TGTGCCAGCAGCGTAGGGGCAGGGGGCTTCTCCTACGAGCAGTACTTC.

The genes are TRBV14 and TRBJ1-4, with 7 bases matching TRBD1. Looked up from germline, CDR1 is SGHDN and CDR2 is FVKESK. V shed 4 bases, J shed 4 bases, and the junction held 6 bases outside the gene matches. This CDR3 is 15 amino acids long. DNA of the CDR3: TGTGCCAGCAGCCGACGGACAGGACTTAATGAAAAACTGTTTTTT. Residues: CASSRRTGLNEKLFF.

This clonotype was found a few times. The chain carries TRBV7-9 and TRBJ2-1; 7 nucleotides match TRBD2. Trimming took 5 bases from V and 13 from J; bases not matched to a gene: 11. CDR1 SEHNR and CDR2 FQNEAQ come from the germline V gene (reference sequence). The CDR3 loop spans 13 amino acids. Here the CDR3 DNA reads TGTGCCAGCAGCCCCCCGGCGGGAGTGGAACAGTTCTTC. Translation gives CASSPPAGVEQFF.

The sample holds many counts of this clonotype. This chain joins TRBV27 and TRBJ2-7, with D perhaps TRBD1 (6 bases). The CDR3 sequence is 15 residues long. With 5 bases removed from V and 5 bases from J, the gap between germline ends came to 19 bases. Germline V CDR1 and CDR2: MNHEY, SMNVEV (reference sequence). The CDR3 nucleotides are TGTGCCAGCAGTCGCCCCCGGGCAGGGGTGGACGAGCAGTACTTC. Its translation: CASSRPRAGVDEQYF.

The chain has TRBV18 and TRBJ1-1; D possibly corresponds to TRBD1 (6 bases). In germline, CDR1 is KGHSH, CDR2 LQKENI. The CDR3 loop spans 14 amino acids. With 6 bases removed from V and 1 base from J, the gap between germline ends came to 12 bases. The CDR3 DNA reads TGTGCCAGCTCCCAAGGGGGATCGAACACTGAAGCTTTCTTT. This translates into CASSQGGSNTEAFF.

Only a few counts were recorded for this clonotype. CDR3 sequence reads: CASSLTADYGYTF. The CDR3 DNA reads TGTGCCAGCAGCTTAACAGCGGACTATGGCTACACCTTC. This chain uses TRBV5-6 with TRBJ1-2; no firm D call. The V end lost 2 bases, the J end lost 3 bases, and 8 bases lay between the germline ends. CDR1 is SGHDT, CDR2 YYEEEE, per germline. The CDR3 runs to 13 residues.

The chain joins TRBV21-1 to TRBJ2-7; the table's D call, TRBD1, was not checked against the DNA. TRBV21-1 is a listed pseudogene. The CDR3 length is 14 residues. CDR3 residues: CASSNGQDSYEQYF. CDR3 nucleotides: TGTGCCAGCAGCAACGGACAGGATTCCTACGAGCAGTACTTC.

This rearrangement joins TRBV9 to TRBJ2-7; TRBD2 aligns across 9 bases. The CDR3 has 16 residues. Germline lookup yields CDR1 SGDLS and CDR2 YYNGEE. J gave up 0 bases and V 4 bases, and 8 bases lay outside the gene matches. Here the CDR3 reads CASSSKPSGTSYEQYF. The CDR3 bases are TGTGCCAGCAGCTCGAAACCTAGCGGGACCTCCTACGAGCAGTACTTC.